The next 4 T cell receptor beta chains were all read from a single sample in a study of blood T cell repertoires in COVID-19. Generated by immunoSEQ multiplex PCR, the TCRdb table keeps only in-frame clones and is missing some. The sample shows about 160,000 clones, 70% to 80% of them seen only once. Sequencing used peripheral blood. All receptors derive from a man between 60 and 70 years old with acute or convalescent COVID-19.

This chain uses TRBV6-1 with TRBJ1-2; D gene uncertain. V was shortened by 1 base and J by 4 bases, with 13 bases between the two germline ends. This CDR3 is built from 15 residues. Germline V gene sequence: CDR1 MNHNS, CDR2 SASEGT. In nucleotides, the CDR3 is TGTGCCAGCAGTGAAGGGCGGGCCCGAGGCTATGGCTACACCTTC. It codes for CASSEGRARGYGYTF.

The V gene is TRBV28, the J gene TRBJ1-2; 7 positions agree with TRBD1. V was clipped by 7 bases and J by 2 bases; unmatched bases: 4. CDR3 length equals 13 residues. In germline, CDR1 is MDHEN, CDR2 SYDVKM. CDR3 protein: CASTMTGNYGYTF. CDR3 sequence (DNA): TGTGCCAGCACCATGACAGGGAACTATGGCTACACCTTC.

The genes are TRBV2 and TRBJ2-3; 7 positions agree with TRBD1. The length of the CDR3 is 14 residues. V shed 5 bases, J shed 2 bases, and the junction held 4 bases outside the gene matches. CDR1 and CDR2 (germline): SNHLY, FYNNEI. The CDR3 bases are TGTGCCAGCAGTTTTACAGGGGTCACAGATACGCAGTATTTT. Protein sequence: CASSFTGVTDTQYF.

The chain uses TRBV5-6 and TRBJ2-5; possible D gene TRBD2, 6 bases. CDR1 SGHDT and CDR2 YYEEEE come from the germline V gene. Trimming pared 4 bases from V and 4 bases from J, leaving 14 bases between. The CDR3 runs to 14 residues. The CDR3 here is CASSPAGNRETQYF. DNA of the CDR3: TGTGCCAGCAGCCCTGCGGGGAACCGAGAGACCCAGTACTTC.